Listed below are T cell receptor beta chains from one sample, sequenced in a study of tumor-infiltrating lymphocytes in primary liver carcinoma. TCRdb called the multiplex PCR reads again in MiXCR, with one record for every CDR3 protein. Here the sample spans under 85,000 distinct CDR3 sequences, 72% being singletons. Sequencing used liver tumor tissue from sampling region 1. The receptor source for this set is a man aged 35-49 years with primary liver carcinoma and hepatitis B virus infection. The CDR3 runs from the conserved cysteine through the conserved F or W. The order of the fields is D gene, J gene, V gene, clone size, CDR3 DNA, CDR3 protein. A D gene is named only where the DNA matches it firmly. Only some rows state a clone size, as once, few, many or a class for expanded clones.

D: NA; J: TRBJ2-2; V: TRBV4-1; size: NA; DNA: TGCGCCAGCGGCCAAAGTCCGCTCGGGACTGCGAACACCGGTGAGCTGTTTTTT; CDR3: CASGQSPLGTANTGELFF
D: TRBD1; J: TRBJ2-7; V: TRBV29-1; size: NA; DNA: TGCGGCGTTCGAAATCGGGACAGGGGATATGAGCAGTACTTC; CDR3: CGVRNRDRGYEQYF
D: TRBD2; J: TRBJ2-1; V: TRBV28; size: NA; DNA: TGTGCCAGCAGTCCCTGGACTAGCTACAATGAGCAGTTCTTC; CDR3: CASSPWTSYNEQFF
D: NA; J: TRBJ2-7; V: TRBV12-3/TRBV12-4; size: NA; DNA: TGTGTCAGCACCCGATGGGAATACTACGAGCAGTATTTC; CDR3: CVSTRWEYYEQYF
D: TRBD2; J: TRBJ2-2; V: TRBV6-1; size: NA; DNA: TGTGCCAGCAGTGCTACTAGCGGGGTCGGGGAGCTGTTTTTT; CDR3: CASSATSGVGELFF
D: NA; J: TRBJ1-1; V: TRBV29-1; size: NA; DNA: TGCAGCGTTGACCGCGGTACCATGAACACTGAAGCTTTCTTT; CDR3: CSVDRGTMNTEAFF
D: TRBD1; J: TRBJ1-1; V: TRBV7-9; size: many; DNA: TGTGCCAGCAGCCAACCCCCGGGACAGGGGTGGAACACTGAAGCTTTCTTT; CDR3: CASSQPPGQGWNTEAFF
D: NA; J: TRBJ1-4; V: TRBV6-1; size: NA; DNA: TGTGTCAGCAGGAAGCGGGAGATGGAAAAACTGTTCTTT; CDR3: CVSRKREMEKLFF
D: TRBD1; J: TRBJ2-3; V: TRBV28; size: NA; DNA: TGTGCCAGCAGGGGACAGGGTAAGGATCAGCCCCAGTATTTT; CDR3: CASRGQGKDQPQYF
D: NA; J: TRBJ2-7; V: TRBV2; size: many; DNA: TGTGCCAGCAGTGTCCGGGGCGGCGAGCAGTACTTC; CDR3: CASSVRGGEQYF
D: TRBD2; J: TRBJ2-2; V: TRBV11-2; size: few; DNA: TGTGCCAGCAGCATAGTGGCCCTAGCGGGAACCGGGGACCTGTTTTTT; CDR3: CASSIVALAGTGDLFF
D: TRBD2; J: TRBJ2-3; V: TRBV6-2/TRBV6-3; size: NA; DNA: TGTGCCAGCGCCGTCGGACTAGTGACAGATACGCAGTATTTT; CDR3: CASAVGLVTDTQYF
D: NA; J: TRBJ2-5; V: TRBV2; size: few; DNA: TGTGCCAGTCTCCGAGCGTTCCAAGAGACCCAGTACTTC; CDR3: CASLRAFQETQYF
D: NA; J: TRBJ1-5; V: TRBV30; size: NA; DNA: TGTGCCTGGAGTGTACTGGGACGGGTCAATCACCCCCAGCATTTT; CDR3: CAWSVLGRVNHPQHF
D: NA; J: TRBJ2-2; V: TRBV5-1; size: NA; DNA: TGCGCCAGCAACTGGATGGACAGCAACACCGGGGAACTGTTTTTT; CDR3: CASNWMDSNTGELFF
D: NA; J: TRBJ1-1; V: TRBV10-3; size: NA; DNA: TGTGTCACCTTGGCAGGGGCAGCCCTGTTTGAAGCTTTCTTT; CDR3: CVTLAGAALFEAFF
D: TRBD1; J: TRBJ2-7; V: TRBV6-5; size: NA; DNA: TGTGCCAGTTACCCGGGACAGGGGCACTACGAGCGGTATTTC; CDR3: CASYPGQGHYERYF
D: NA; J: TRBJ2-2; V: TRBV4-1; size: NA; DNA: TGCGCCAGCAGCCTAGCTTTGAACACCAGGGAGCTTTTTTTT; CDR3: CASSLALNTRELFF
D: NA; J: TRBJ1-4; V: TRBV4-1; size: NA; DNA: TGCGCCAGCAGCCCGCTGACGAGGGGTGAAAAACTGTTTTTT; CDR3: CASSPLTRGEKLFF
D: NA; J: TRBJ2-1; V: TRBV7-9; size: NA; DNA: TGTGCCAGGATCGACAGGTCGGGCGATGAGAAGTTCTTC; CDR3: CARIDRSGDEKFF
D: TRBD2; J: TRBJ2-7; V: TRBV4-1; size: NA; DNA: TGCACCAGTAGCCGGTCGTTCGGGGGGGTTGACGAGCAGTACTTC; CDR3: CTSSRSFGGVDEQYF
D: NA; J: TRBJ1-3; V: TRBV11-2; size: once; DNA: TGCGCCTCAGCCCAGATAGCTGGAAACACCATATATTTT; CDR3: CASAQIAGNTIYF
D: TRBD2; J: TRBJ2-2; V: TRBV12-3/TRBV12-4; size: NA; DNA: TGTGCCAGCAGGCACCCCCGGGTCCCCGGGACTAGCGGGAGAAGAAACATCGGGGAGCTGTTTTTT; CDR3: CASRHPRVPGTSGRRNIGELFF
D: NA; J: TRBJ2-1; V: TRBV5-4; size: many; DNA: TGTGCCAGCAGCTTGGAGGCGAACCACAATGAGCAGTTCTTC; CDR3: CASSLEANHNEQFF
D: NA; J: TRBJ2-1; V: TRBV12-3/TRBV12-4; size: NA; DNA: TGTGCAAGCAGCACCCGGGACTCTGACGGTATGCAGTTCTTC; CDR3: CASSTRDSDGMQFF
D: NA; J: TRBJ2-7; V: TRBV10-2; size: many; DNA: TGCGCCAGCAGGCATTCCTACGAGCAGTACTTC; CDR3: CASRHSYEQYF
D: TRBD2; J: TRBJ2-2; V: TRBV29-1; size: NA; DNA: TGCAGCGTTGAAATTAGTGGGGGGGAGAACACAGGGGAGCTGTTTTTT; CDR3: CSVEISGGENTGELFF
D: NA; J: TRBJ2-2; V: TRBV4-1; size: NA; DNA: TGCGCCAGCAGCCCACAGAGTCAGACGAACACCCGGGAGCTGTTTTTT; CDR3: CASSPQSQTNTRELFF
D: TRBD1; J: TRBJ2-7; V: TRBV28; size: NA; DNA: TGTGCCAGCAGTACTATCCGGGACAGGGTGGGGTCTTGGTACGAGCGGTACTTC; CDR3: CASSTIRDRVGSWYERYF
D: NA; J: TRBJ1-2; V: TRBV28; size: NA; DNA: TGTGCCAGCAGTCTTTGCGAGGGGCGTAACTATGGCTACACCTTC; CDR3: CASSLCEGRNYGYTF
D: NA; J: TRBJ1-2; V: TRBV6-5; size: NA; DNA: TGTGCCAGCATTAGAGGGTACCATGGCTACACCTTC; CDR3: CASIRGYHGYTF
D: TRBD1; J: TRBJ1-6; V: TRBV10-3; size: many; DNA: TGTGCCATCGGGCAGGGGGAGGATTCACCCCTCCACTTT; CDR3: CAIGQGEDSPLHF
D: NA; J: TRBJ2-7; V: TRBV12-3/TRBV12-4; size: once; DNA: TGTGTCAGCATCCGACGGGAATACTACAAGCAGTACTTC; CDR3: CVSIRREYYKQYF
D: NA; J: TRBJ1-1; V: TRBV10-3; size: NA; DNA: TGTGACATCAGTGACCTTACTCTTACAGCAAACTTCATGAACACTGAAGCTTTCTTT; CDR3: CDISDLTLTANFMNTEAFF
D: NA; J: TRBJ1-1; V: TRBV14; size: NA; DNA: TGTGCCAGTAGCCAAGATCGGACTGAAGCTTTCTTT; CDR3: CASSQDRTEAFF
D: NA; J: TRBJ2-2; V: TRBV4-1; size: NA; DNA: TGCGCCAGCTGTCTAGCCGGAGATATCACCGGGGACCTGTTTTTT; CDR3: CASCLAGDITGDLFF
D: NA; J: TRBJ2-2; V: TRBV5-8; size: medium-sized; DNA: TGTGCCAGCAGCTTGCGGAGGGGATCCGGGGAGCTGTTTTTT; CDR3: CASSLRRGSGELFF
D: TRBD2; J: TRBJ2-7; V: TRBV10-3; size: NA; DNA: TGTGCCATCAGTGAGTGGGCAGGACTAGGGTACGAGCAGTACTTC; CDR3: CAISEWAGLGYEQYF
D: TRBD2; J: TRBJ2-2; V: TRBV10-3; size: once; DNA: TGTGCCATCAGCTTTTCTGGCCTAGCGGTTCACACGGGGGAGCTGTTTTTT; CDR3: CAISFSGLAVHTGELFF
D: NA; J: TRBJ1-6; V: TRBV10-3; size: NA; DNA: TGTGCAATCAAAGGCATAGGCGGCAATTCACCCCTCCACTTT; CDR3: CAIKGIGGNSPLHF
D: NA; J: TRBJ1-6; V: TRBV7-9; size: NA; DNA: TGTGCCAGCAGCTTAGCCACCCTGACGGATTCACCCCTCCACTTT; CDR3: CASSLATLTDSPLHF
D: NA; J: TRBJ2-2; V: TRBV10-3; size: NA; DNA: TGTTCCACCCTTGGCCAGGGATCAGCCGGGGAGCTGTTTTTT; CDR3: CSTLGQGSAGELFF
D: NA; J: TRBJ1-5; V: TRBV6-5; size: NA; DNA: TGTGCCGGCAGTTATAGGTTAAAGCAGCCCCAGCATTTT; CDR3: CAGSYRLKQPQHF
D: NA; J: TRBJ2-7; V: TRBV6-1; size: NA; DNA: TGTGCCAGCACCCCCCGAAGGGGGGCGATAGTCGAGCAGTACTTC; CDR3: CASTPRRGAIVEQYF
D: TRBD2; J: TRBJ2-1; V: TRBV6-2/TRBV6-3; size: NA; DNA: TGTGTCAGCAGTTACGAGGAAGAGGGAATTAGCGGGAGGCCAAACAATGAGCAGTTCTTC; CDR3: CVSSYEEEGISGRPNNEQFF
D: NA; J: TRBJ1-1; V: TRBV5-5; size: NA; DNA: TGTGCCAGCAGCCCGCGGGGCGCGGGGAACACTGAAGCTTTCTTT; CDR3: CASSPRGAGNTEAFF